This T cell receptor delta chain was documented in a study of gamma-delta T cells after stem cell transplantation. CDR3 length: 17 residues. Looked up from germline, CDR1 is GEAIGNYY and CDR2 is EKD. TCRdb re-called clones from the RT-PCR reads via CATT. The sample includes some 2,100 delta-chain clones, approximately 3% of them seen just once. A remark on this clone: With a far larger clone one base away, a read error is the likely cause.

The sequence came from a human donor. It is not recorded whose cells these are; they may come from a transplant donor. The specimen sequenced was gamma-delta T cells. V gene TRDV2 combines with J gene TRDJ1; TRDD3 might be the D (5 bases). This CDR3 is CACDTLGHTRRTDKPIF. DNA of the CDR3: TGTGCCTGTGACACTCTGGGACATACCCGACGGACCGATAAACCCATCTTT.